Listed below are T cell receptor beta chains from one sample, sequenced in a study of radiation and T cells in renal cell carcinoma. Profiling relied on immunoSEQ multiplex PCR, and the TCRdb table lists in-frame clones only, not all of them. Altogether 95,000 to 150,000 clones are present, about four fifths being singletons, with the ten largest covering 5.8%. This sample comprised blood, obtained from a patient whose treatment included radiotherapy and nephrectomy. The receptors were sampled from a man in his fifties with renal cell carcinoma. Both conserved end residues are trimmed from each CDR3.

v_call cdr3_aa
TRBV2 ASSGTRPFFYGYT
TRBV5-1 ASSLDWGDTQY
TRBV5-8 ASSLERSGYDTGELF
TRBV5-4 ASSLSRREAF
TRBV21-1 ARPRQGNTDTQY
TRBV29-1 SVYEGNTIY
TRBV14 ASSQVPYTSGRGNEQF
TRBV30 AWSVYGSAYNEQF
TRBV5-6 ASLLVGDTGELF
TRBV9 ASSVGLTTGFETEAF
TRBV7-8 ASSPWRQMNTEAF
TRBV6-5 ASSVGGASYGYT
TRBV15 ATSGGTSGDEQF
TRBV30 AWTHQAGTSGDTDTQY
TRBV6-6 ASRAGQGIFEQF
TRBV29-1 SVRQETYEQY
TRBV7-9 ASTDSWGGVQETQY
TRBV7-6 ASSWGLAGDTQY
TRBV4-3 ASSQYTSGGGPDTQY
TRBV5-3 ARSSDRIYEQY
TRBV13 ASSFVGGAIGELF
TRBV15 ATSRDWMGGETQY
TRBV19 ASNRGGLRDTQY
TRBV30 AWNEAAYEQY
TRBV5-4 AHGVGQGASEQF
TRBV4-2 ASSQDLDRGEKLF